This TCR beta chain originates from a study of Graves' ophthalmopathy and Graves' hyperthyroidism. In the study overall: Peripheral blood was collected at initial diagnosis, before any treatment.

Study outcomes and limitations: Blood also carried most expanded thyroid clonotypes exceeding 0.001 frequency.

This CDR3 contains 15 residues. Germline V gene data show CDR1 as SQVTM and CDR2 as ANQGSEA. The ends were cut back, 7 bases at V and 7 bases at J, with 26 bases in the middle. Certain patients were not enrolled. These were patients with other autoimmune diseases, uncontrolled infections, pregnancy or lactation. Comments on this clonotype: The target antigen is unknown.

RNA transcripts served as template for amplifying TCR beta CDR3 sequences. First-round RT-PCR used HTBI primers; second-round multiplex PCR followed. TCRdb passed the multiplex PCR reads through MiXCR, listing each CDR3 protein once. The table records almost 750,000 distinct CDR3 sequences, 35% to 50% of them present only once. This receptor was taken from an adult man with Graves' ophthalmopathy. Sequencing was carried out using peripheral blood. V gene TRBV29-1 combines with J gene TRBJ2-7; perhaps TRBD1 as D (10 bases). Here the CDR3 DNA reads TGCAGCGCGACTAGCGGACAGGGGGTGGCGAGTGAGCAGTACTTC. Protein sequence: CSATSGQGVASEQYF.